This T cell receptor beta chain comes out of a study of Ad26.COV2.S vaccination and SARS-CoV-2 variants (dated by TCRdb to the early 2020s). Background for the entire study: Donors in the vaccine arm were drawn from COV1001, a phase I-IIa trial of Ad26.COV2.S in healthy adults that was multicentre, randomized, double-blind and placebo-controlled. Dosing of Ad26.COV2.S was intramuscular, at either 5x10^10 or 1x10^11 viral particles, delivered as one shot or as two shots spaced 56 days apart. The specificity and breadth of SARS-CoV-2-reactive T cell receptors after Ad26.COV2.S vaccination were assessed by TCRbeta repertoire sequencing. The TCR-sequenced set comprised approximately 32 samples: approximately 19 Ad26.COV2.S vaccine recipients, 5 placebo recipients and 8 SARS-CoV-2 convalescent individuals. Blinding of investigators to trial group allocation was maintained during experiments and outcome assessment. Participants in the trial were split at random into five groups of five each, receiving low-dose or high-dose Ad26.COV2.S once or twice, or else placebo on both occasions. What the study reported, not specific to this receptor: Compared with placebo recipients, Ad26.COV2.S recipients showed higher spike-specific TCR breadth (P = 0.0014). Comparing responses between vaccine doses or regimens was not something the study was powered to do. It was noted by the authors that total T cell responses may have been underestimated by the TCR breadth and depth analyses. Substantial breadth of spike-specific CD8+ and CD4+ T cell responses was reported after vaccination. Non-spike TCR breadth was comparable between vaccine and placebo recipients, consistent with the vaccine containing only spike.

The immunoSEQ Assay was used to sequence TCRbeta CDR3 regions. After extraction, genomic DNA underwent amplification by bias-controlled multiplex PCR, followed by high-throughput sequencing. The paper's processing steps were these. To quantify the absolute abundance of every unique TCRbeta CDR3 region, sequences were collapsed and filtered. Usable DNA was measured by amplifying reference genes present in all nucleated cells, and TCRbeta template counts were normalized to that usable DNA to estimate T cell fraction. Repertoire TCRs were annotated as SARS-CoV-2-specific by exact matching of V gene, CDR3 amino acid sequence and J gene to a known reactive TCR set. The reference SARS-CoV-2 TCR set was obtained from MIRA and was filtered for enrichment in COVID-19-positive ImmuneCODE repertoires, whereby public or cross-reactive TCRs were removed. Drawing on the MIRA antigens, annotated TCRs were analysed further at the level of specific ORF or position within ORF. Breadth was defined as annotated unique rearrangements over total unique productive rearrangements; depth was the summed frequency of those rearrangements. Group comparisons of TCR breadth used two-sided Wilcoxon rank-sum tests. In TCRdb, the immuneACCESS table is reduced to in-frame sequences with V and J assigned. These tables do not hold every clone; where another copy was compared, an unresolved V gene accounts for under half, and the others remain unexplained. For V, J and clone size, that table is used; D and trimming come from the DNA. The sample table contains some 350,000 clones; only one count was recorded for around 83% of them. The top ten clonotypes cover 2.5% to 3.5% of the sample.

To note about this clone: Its antigen specificity is not known. Base qualities are missing; no much larger clone stands one base away.

The sample's treatment or condition label, decoded: some 19 received Ad26.COV2.S at low or high dose, single or two shots; about 5 received placebo; per-sample allocation not given. Repertoires of vaccine and placebo recipients were sequenced from samples collected on day 63 after the first injection. Cohort 1b enrolled roughly 25 adults aged 18-55 years at a single site in Boston, USA, between 29 July and 7 August 2020. As a vaccine, Ad26.COV2.S was a replication-incompetent adenovirus type 26 vector that expressed a prefusion-stabilized SARS-CoV-2 spike protein derived from the original Wuhan strain. Per the germline V gene (reference sequence), SGHNT is the CDR1 and YYREEE is the CDR2. The CDR3 numbers 10 residues from cysteine through phenylalanine. CDR3 DNA only is kept here, 30 bases in frame from base 1. V lost 6 bases and J lost 6 bases; the stretch between them is 7 bases long.

The sequencing here drew on peripheral blood, taken in a trial of Ad26.COV2.S vaccine versus placebo. This receptor was taken from a person between 18 and 65 years old who received the Ad26.COV2.S COVID-19 vaccine or a placebo. The V and J segments used are TRBV5-4 and TRBJ2-7; the D gene cannot be named for sure. The DNA reads as follows: TGTGCCAGCATATATAGCGAGCAGTACTTC. This is translated as CASIYSEQYF.